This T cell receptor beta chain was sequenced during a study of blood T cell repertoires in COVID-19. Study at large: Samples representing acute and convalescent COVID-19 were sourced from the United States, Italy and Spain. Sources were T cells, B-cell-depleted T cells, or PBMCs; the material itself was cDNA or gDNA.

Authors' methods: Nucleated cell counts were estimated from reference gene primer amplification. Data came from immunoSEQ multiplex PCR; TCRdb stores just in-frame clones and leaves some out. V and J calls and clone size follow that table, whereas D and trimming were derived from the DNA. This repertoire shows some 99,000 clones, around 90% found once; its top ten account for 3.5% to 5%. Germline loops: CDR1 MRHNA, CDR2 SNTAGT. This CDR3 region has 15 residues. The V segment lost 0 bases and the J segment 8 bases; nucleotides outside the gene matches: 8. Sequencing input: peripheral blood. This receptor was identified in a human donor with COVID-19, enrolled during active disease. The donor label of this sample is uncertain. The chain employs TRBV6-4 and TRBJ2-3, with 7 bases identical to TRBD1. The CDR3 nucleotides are TGTGCCAGCAGTGACTCCAGTAAAGACAGGGCTACGCAGTATTTT. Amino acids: CASSDSSKDRATQYF.